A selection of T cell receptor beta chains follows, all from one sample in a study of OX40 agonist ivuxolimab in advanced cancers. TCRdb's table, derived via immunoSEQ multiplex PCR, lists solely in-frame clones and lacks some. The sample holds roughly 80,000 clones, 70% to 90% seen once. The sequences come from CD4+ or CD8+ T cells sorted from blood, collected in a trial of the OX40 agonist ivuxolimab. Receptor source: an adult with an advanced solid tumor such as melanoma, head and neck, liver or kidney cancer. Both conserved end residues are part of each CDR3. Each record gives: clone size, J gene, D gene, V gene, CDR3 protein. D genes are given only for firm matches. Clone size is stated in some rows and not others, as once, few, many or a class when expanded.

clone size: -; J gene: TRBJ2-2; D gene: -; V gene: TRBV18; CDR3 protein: CASSPPYGSSTGELFF
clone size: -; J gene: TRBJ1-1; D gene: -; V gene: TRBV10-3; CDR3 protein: CAISERGARTEAFF
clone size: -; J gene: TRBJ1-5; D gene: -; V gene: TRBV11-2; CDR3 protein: CASSLEPGWNQPQHF
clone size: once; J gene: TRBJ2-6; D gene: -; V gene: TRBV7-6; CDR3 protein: CASSSRGDSGANVLTF
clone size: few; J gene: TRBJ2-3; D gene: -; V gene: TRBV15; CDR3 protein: CATSREVTPRVTDTQYF
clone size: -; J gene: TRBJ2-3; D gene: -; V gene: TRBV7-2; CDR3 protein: CASSYLTVTDTQYF
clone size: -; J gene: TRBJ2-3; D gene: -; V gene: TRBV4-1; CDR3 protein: CASSQDRLASTDTQYF
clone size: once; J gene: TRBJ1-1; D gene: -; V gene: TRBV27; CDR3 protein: CASTSEAFF
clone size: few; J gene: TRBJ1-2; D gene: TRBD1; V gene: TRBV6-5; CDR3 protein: CASSYRGQGNYGYTF
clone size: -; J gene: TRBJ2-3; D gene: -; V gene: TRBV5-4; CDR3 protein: CASSLVLTDTQYF
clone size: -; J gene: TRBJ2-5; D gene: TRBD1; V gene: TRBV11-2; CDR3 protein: CASTHRGQVRETQYF
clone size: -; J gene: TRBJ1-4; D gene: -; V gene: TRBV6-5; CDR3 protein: CASSDRRANEKLFF
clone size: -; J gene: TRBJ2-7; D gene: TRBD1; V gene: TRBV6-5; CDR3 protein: CASSYGDRGRREQYF
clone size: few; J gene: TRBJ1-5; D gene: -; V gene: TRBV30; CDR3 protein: CAWSVAPNQPQHF
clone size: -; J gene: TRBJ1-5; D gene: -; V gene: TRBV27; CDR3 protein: CASSARVYSNQPQHF
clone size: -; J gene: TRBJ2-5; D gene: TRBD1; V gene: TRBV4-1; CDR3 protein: CASSHDRGVRETQYF
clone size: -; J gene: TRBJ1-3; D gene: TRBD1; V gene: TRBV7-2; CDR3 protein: CASSRGTGFNTIYF
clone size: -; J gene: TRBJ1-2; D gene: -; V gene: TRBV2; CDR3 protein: CASRRNYGYTF
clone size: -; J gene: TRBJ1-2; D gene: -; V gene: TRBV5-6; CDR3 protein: CASSADRRRGYTF
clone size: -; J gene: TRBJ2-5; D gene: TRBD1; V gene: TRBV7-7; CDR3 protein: CASSPGGQETQYF
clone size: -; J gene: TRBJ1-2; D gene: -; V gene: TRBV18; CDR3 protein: CASSPTGSNYGYTF
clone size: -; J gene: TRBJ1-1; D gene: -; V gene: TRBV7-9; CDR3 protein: CASSFSGRGTEAFF
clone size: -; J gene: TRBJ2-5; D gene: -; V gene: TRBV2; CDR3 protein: CASSWGGQGETQYF
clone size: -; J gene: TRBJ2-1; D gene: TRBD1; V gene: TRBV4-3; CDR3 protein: CASSQDWGAKLYRGSYNEQFF
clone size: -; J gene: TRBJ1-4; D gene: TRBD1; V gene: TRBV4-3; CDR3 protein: CASSHYGTGGYEKLFF
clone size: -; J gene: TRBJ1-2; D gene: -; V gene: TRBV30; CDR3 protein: CAWTRGEGRGGYTF
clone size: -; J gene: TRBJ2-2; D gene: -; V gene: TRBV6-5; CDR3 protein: CASSWDSLGELFF
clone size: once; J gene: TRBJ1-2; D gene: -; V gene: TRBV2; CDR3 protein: CASSPGSWGYTF
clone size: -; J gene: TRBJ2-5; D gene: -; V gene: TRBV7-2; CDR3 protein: CASSLVGETQYF
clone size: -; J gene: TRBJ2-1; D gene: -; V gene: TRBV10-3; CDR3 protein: CAISVLPSEQFF
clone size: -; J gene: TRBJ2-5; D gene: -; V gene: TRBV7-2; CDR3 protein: CASSSPAGGAKETQYF
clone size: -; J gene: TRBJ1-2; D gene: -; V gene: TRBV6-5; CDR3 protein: CASSSAGTDYGYTF
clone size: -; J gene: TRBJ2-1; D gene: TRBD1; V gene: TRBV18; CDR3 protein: CASSPPRGRNEQFF